Listed below are T cell receptor beta chains from one sample, sequenced in a study of cytomegalovirus exposure and HLA in healthy donors. Sequencing used immunoSEQ multiplex PCR; TCRdb keeps in-frame clones, though not all of them. This sample has more than 150,000 clones, with about 90% found just once. Sequenced material: PBMCs. The receptors were gathered from a girl younger than two in good health and CMV-seronegative. CDR3s include the opening cysteine and the closing phenylalanine or tryptophan. D genes are given only for firm matches. Expanded clones get a size class; other rows say once, few or many, or leave the size out.

d_call	v_call	j_call	clone_size	cdr3_aa	cdr3_nt
TRBD1	TRBV7-9	TRBJ1-5	-	CASSSSDRLNQPQHF	TGTGCCAGCAGCTCCTCGGACAGGCTGAATCAGCCCCAGCATTTT
TRBD2	TRBV5-1	TRBJ2-5	-	CASSPGTSGFQETQYF	TGCGCCAGCAGCCCCGGGACTAGCGGGTTCCAAGAGACCCAGTACTTC
-	TRBV19	TRBJ1-1	-	CASSGDRRNTEAFF	TGTGCCAGTAGTGGAGACAGGAGGAACACTGAAGCTTTCTTT
-	TRBV4-2	TRBJ1-5	once	CASSQDPVPNQPQHF	TGTGCCAGCAGCCAAGATCCAGTACCGAATCAGCCCCAGCATTTT
-	TRBV2	TRBJ2-1	-	CASSEALLPVYNEQFF	TGTGCCAGCAGTGAAGCGCTTCTTCCAGTCTACAATGAGCAGTTCTTC
-	TRBV5-1	TRBJ1-4	-	CASSLDPITGNEKLFF	TGCGCCAGCAGCTTGGACCCCATCACGGGTAATGAAAAACTGTTTTTT
-	TRBV15	TRBJ1-1	-	CATGSRREAFF	TGTGCCACCGGAAGCAGGCGTGAAGCTTTCTTT
-	TRBV12-5	TRBJ1-2	-	CASLIEFGYGYTF	TGTGCTAGTCTGATAGAATTTGGCTATGGCTACACCTTC
TRBD2	TRBV2	TRBJ2-1	-	CASRATSGGNNEQFF	TGTGCCAGCAGGGCGACTAGCGGGGGGAACAATGAGCAGTTCTTC
-	TRBV6-5	TRBJ2-1	-	CASSYGEETSYNEQFF	TGTGCCAGCAGTTACGGAGAGGAGACCTCCTACAATGAGCAGTTCTTC
TRBD1	TRBV9	TRBJ1-1	once	CASSVTPGQVLFF	TGTGCCAGCAGCGTGACACCGGGACAGGTCCTTTTCTTT